Following are 7 T cell receptor delta chains from one sample sequenced in a study of γδ T cells in repeated Plasmodium falciparum infection. TCRdb redid clone calling on the multiplex PCR reads using CATT. The sample holds tens of thousands of delta-chain clones; about 1.5% are singletons and the top ten take approximately 8.6%. Gammadelta T cells were flow-sorted from PBMC into Vgamma9/Vdelta2+ and Vdelta2-negative populations for bulk analysis. The sample taken for sequencing was gamma-delta T cells from blood. These receptors were obtained from a pool of human donors (malaria-infected and uninfected, not separated).

Many counts were recorded for this clone. This DNA translates differently at residue 5 from the TCRdb protein, which is that of a much larger clone; a read error is likely, and the protein shown is the DNA's own translation. The V gene is TRDV2, the J gene TRDJ1; 10 bases are shared with TRDD3. In the absence of a J gene in TCRdb, the DNA was matched to germline to assign it here. This CDR3 contains 19 residues. Trimming cost V 3 bases and J 0 bases; bases outside gene matches: 15. CDR1 and CDR2 (germline): GEAIGNYY, EKD. The CDR3 sequence is CACDAFSYGGYGYTDKLIF. The CDR3, as DNA: TGTGCCTGTGACGCCTTTTCCTACGGGGGATACGGGTACACCGATAAACTCATCTTT.

About this clone itself: One base away lies a much larger clone, so this may be a sequencing read error. The CDR3 nucleotides are TGTGCCCTTGGGGGAAGAGGCACCCCGGTACTGGGGGATATAGGGGCCACCGATAAACTCATCTTT. It is translated as CALGGRGTPVLGDIGATDKLIF. The chain couples TRDV1 to TRDJ1; 11 nucleotides align to TRDD3. TCRdb records no J gene; here it was assigned by comparing the DNA to germline. The germline V gene has CDR1 TSWWSYY and CDR2 QGS. The length of the CDR3 is 22 residues.

This clone appeared many times. The rearrangement uses TRDV2 and TRDJ1; the match to TRDD3 covers 10 bases. The J gene was not available in TCRdb and was assigned here by matching the DNA to germline segments. The CDR3 extends over 17 amino acids. Per germline, CDR1 GEAIGNYY and CDR2 EKD. V lost 3 bases and J lost 2; bases outside the gene matches: 11. CDR3 protein: CACDSLLGDPPTDKLIF. The CDR3 bases are TGTGCCTGTGACTCCTTACTGGGGGATCCCCCTACCGATAAACTCATCTTT.

This clone was counted a few times. A far larger clone is off by one base, so a read error is likely. Other DNA sequences from this sample encode an identical CDR3 as well. V usage is TRDV1 and J usage is TRDJ1, with D maybe TRDD3 (6 bases). TCRdb does not report a J gene; here it was assigned by matching the DNA to germline references. CDR1 and CDR2 (germline): TSWWSYY, QGS. There are 16 residues in the CDR3. Trimming took off 2 bases at V and 0 bases at J, with 13 bases between the two ends. The CDR3 loop is CALGEFGGSYTDKLIF. The CDR3 nucleotides are TGTGCTCTTGGGGAATTTGGGGGGTCCTACACCGATAAACTCATCTTT.

Notes on this clone: The protein given by TCRdb reflects a much larger clone and differs at residue 8 from this DNA's translation, likely from a read error; the protein shown is the DNA's translation. The chain uses TRDV1 and TRDJ1; a weak D match, TRDD2 (7 bases). The CDR3 is 21 residues long. The germline V gene has CDR1 TSWWSYY and CDR2 QGS. V was shortened by 2 bases and J by 0 bases, with 28 bases between the two germline ends. In DNA form, the CDR3 reads TGTGCTCTTGGGGAAGCCGATGCACAACCCTTCCTTTGGGGGGACACCGATAAACTCATCTTT. Amino acid sequence: CALGEADAQPFLWGDTDKLIF.

With regard to this clone: The amino acid sequence in TCRdb belongs to a much larger clone and departs from this DNA's translation at residue 15, likely a sequencing read error; the sequence shown is translated from the DNA. The CDR3 region is CALGRRRGLLYTDKPIF. The CDR3 bases are TGTGCTCTTGGGCGCCGACGGGGGCTGTTATACACCGATAAACCCATCTTT. The rearrangement uses TRDV1 and TRDJ1; TRDD3 might be the D (5 bases). The CDR3 covers 17 residues. Germline CDR1 reads TSWWSYY; CDR2 reads QGS.

The chain links TRDV1 to TRDJ1, with TRDD2 matching 9 bases. TCRdb leaves out the J gene; it was filled in here by matching the DNA to germline. The CDR3 covers 31 residues. The V segment lost 1 base and the J segment 0 bases; nucleotides outside the gene matches: 48. CDR1 and CDR2 (germline): TSWWSYY, QGS. CDR3: CALGEHRGLLPSYLHPYRPLLVWGYTDKLIF. The DNA for the CDR3 is TGTGCTCTTGGGGAACATCGGGGCCTCCTCCCTTCCTACCTCCACCCTTACCGACCCCTTTTGGTGTGGGGGTACACCGATAAACTCATCTTT.